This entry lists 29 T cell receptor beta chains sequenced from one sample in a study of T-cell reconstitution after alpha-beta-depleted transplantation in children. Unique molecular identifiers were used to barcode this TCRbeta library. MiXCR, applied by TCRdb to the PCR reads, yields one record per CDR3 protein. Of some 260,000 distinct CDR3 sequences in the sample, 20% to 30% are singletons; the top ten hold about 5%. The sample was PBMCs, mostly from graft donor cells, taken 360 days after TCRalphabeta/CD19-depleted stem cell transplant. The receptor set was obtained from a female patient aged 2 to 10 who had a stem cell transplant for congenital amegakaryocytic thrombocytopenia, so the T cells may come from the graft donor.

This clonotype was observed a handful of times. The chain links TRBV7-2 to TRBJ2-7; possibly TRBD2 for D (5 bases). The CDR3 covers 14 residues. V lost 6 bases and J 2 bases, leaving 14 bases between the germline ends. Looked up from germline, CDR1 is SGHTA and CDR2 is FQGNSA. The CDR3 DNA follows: TGTGCCAGCAGTCCGAGGGCCGGGACCTACGAGCAGTACTTC. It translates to CASSPRAGTYEQYF.

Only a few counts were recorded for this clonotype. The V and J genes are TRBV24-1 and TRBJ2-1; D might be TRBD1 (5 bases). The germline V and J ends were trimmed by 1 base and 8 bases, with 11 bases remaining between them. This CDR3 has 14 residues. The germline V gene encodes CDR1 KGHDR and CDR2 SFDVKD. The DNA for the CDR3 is TGTGCCACCAGTGATTTTCAAGGGGAACATGAGCAGTTCTTC. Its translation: CATSDFQGEHEQFF.

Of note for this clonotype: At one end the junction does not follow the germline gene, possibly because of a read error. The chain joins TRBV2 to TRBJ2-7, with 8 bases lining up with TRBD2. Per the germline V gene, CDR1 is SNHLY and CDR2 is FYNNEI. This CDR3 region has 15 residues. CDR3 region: CASIESTSVFYEQYF. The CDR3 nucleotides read TGTGCCAGCATTGAATCGACTAGCGTCTTTTACGAGCAGTACTTC.

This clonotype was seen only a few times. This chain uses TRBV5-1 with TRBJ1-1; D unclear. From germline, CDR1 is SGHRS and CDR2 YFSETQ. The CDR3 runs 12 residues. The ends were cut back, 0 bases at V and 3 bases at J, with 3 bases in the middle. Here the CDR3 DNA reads TGCGCCAGCAGCTTGGACCACACTGAAGCTTTCTTT. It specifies CASSLDHTEAFF.

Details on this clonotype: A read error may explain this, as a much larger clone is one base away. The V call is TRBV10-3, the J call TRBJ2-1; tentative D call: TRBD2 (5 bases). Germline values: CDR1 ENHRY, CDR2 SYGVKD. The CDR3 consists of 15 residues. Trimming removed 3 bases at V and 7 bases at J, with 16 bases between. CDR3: CAISDSTQLGNEQFF. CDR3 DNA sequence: TGTGCCATCAGTGATTCTACCCAACTAGGAAATGAGCAGTTCTTC.

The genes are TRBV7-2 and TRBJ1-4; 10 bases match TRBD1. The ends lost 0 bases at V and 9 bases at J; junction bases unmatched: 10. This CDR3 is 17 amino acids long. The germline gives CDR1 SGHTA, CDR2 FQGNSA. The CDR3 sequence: CASSLASGTGATQKLFF. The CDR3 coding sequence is TGTGCCAGCAGCTTAGCTTCAGGGACAGGGGCTACTCAAAAACTGTTTTTT.

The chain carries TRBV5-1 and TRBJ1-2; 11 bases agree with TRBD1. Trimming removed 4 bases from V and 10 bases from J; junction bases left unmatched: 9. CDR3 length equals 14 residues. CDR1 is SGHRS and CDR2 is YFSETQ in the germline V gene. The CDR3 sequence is CASSELRDRGIYTF. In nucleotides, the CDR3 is TGCGCCAGCAGCGAACTCCGGGACAGGGGGATCTACACCTTC.

CDR3 residues: CAWSRTAATNEKLFF. The DNA for the CDR3 is TGTGCCTGGAGTAGGACAGCTGCAACTAATGAAAAACTGTTTTTT. The chain has TRBV30 and TRBJ1-4, with D tentatively TRBD1 (6 bases). The germline V gene encodes CDR1 GTSNPN and CDR2 SVGIG (reference sequence). The V and J ends lost 2 bases and 0 bases respectively, with 10 bases between them. The CDR3 runs to 15 residues.

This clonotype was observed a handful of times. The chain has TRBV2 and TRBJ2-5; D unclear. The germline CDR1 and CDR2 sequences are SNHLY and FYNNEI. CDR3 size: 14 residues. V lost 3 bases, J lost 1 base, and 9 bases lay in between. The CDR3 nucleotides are TGTGCCAGCAGTGATAAGAGTTTCCAAGAGACCCAGTACTTC. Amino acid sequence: CASSDKSFQETQYF.

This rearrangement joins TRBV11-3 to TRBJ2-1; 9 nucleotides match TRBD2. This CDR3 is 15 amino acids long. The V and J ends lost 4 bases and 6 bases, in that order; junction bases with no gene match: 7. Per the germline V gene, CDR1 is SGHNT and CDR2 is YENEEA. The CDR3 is CASSSQGSGGNEQFF. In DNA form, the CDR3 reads TGTGCCAGCAGCTCACAGGGTAGCGGGGGCAATGAGCAGTTCTTC.

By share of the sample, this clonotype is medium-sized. The CDR3 reads CASSQDGGIGNQPQHF. The CDR3 nucleotides read TGCGCCAGCAGCCAAGATGGGGGGATCGGCAATCAGCCCCAGCATTTT. The rearrangement uses TRBV4-1 and TRBJ1-5; perhaps TRBD1 as D (5 bases). The germline V gene encodes CDR1 MGHRA and CDR2 YSYEKL. CDR3 size: 16 residues. The V gene lost 0 bases and the J gene lost 2 bases, with 11 bases spanning the gap.

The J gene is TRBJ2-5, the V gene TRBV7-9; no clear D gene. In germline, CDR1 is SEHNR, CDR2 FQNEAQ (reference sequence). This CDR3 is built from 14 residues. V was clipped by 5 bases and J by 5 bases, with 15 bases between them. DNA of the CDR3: TGTGCCAGCAGCCCCAGTGGGCCAGCGGAGACCCAGTACTTC. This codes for CASSPSGPAETQYF.

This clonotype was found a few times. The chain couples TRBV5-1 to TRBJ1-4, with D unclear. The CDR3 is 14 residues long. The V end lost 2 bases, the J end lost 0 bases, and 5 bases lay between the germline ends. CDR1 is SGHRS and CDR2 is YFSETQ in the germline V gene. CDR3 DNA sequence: TGCGCCAGCAGCTTCGGCCCAACTAATGAAAAACTGTTTTTT. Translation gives CASSFGPTNEKLFF.

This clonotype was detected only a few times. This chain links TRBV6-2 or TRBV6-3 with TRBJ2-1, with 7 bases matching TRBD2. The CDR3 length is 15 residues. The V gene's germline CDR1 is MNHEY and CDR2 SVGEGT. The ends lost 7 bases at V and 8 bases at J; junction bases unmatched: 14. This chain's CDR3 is CASKNPAGIVDEQFF. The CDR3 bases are TGTGCCAGCAAAAACCCAGCGGGAATTGTGGATGAGCAGTTCTTC.

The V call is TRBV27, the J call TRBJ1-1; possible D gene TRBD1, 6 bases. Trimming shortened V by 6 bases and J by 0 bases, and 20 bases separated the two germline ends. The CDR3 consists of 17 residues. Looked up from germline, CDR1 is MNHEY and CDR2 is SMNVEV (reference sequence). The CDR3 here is CASSQTGIRFLNTEAFF. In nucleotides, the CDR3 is TGTGCCAGCAGCCAAACAGGGATACGATTCTTGAACACTGAAGCTTTCTTT.

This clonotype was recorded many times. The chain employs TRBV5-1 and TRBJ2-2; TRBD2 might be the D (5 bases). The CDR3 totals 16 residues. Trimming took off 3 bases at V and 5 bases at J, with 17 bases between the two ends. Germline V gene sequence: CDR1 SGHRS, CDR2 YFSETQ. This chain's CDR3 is CASSSMVGSPTGELFF. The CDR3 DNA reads TGCGCCAGCAGCTCCATGGTGGGGAGTCCTACCGGGGAGCTGTTTTTT. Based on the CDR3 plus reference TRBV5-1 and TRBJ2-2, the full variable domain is KAGVTQTPRYLIKTRGQQVTLSCSPISGHRSVSWYQQTPGQGLQFLFEYFSETQRNKGNFPGRFSGRQFSNSRSEMNVSTLELGDSALYLCASSSMVGSPTGELFFGEGSRLTVL.

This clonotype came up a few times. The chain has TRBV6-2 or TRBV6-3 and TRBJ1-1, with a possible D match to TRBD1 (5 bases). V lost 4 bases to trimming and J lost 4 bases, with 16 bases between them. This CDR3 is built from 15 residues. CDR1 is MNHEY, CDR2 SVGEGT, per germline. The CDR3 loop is CASSSPPDRGTEAFF. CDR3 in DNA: TGTGCCAGCAGTTCGCCCCCCGACAGAGGCACTGAAGCTTTCTTT.

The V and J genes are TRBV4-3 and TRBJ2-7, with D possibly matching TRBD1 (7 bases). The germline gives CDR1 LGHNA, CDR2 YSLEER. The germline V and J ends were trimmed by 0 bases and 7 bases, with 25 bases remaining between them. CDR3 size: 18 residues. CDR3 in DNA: TGCGCCAGCAGCCAAGAGCCTCCGAGGGTTGCGGGACAGAGAGAGCAGTACTTC. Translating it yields CASSQEPPRVAGQREQYF.

CDR3 amino acids: CAGEINSGAYEQYF. The CDR3 nucleotides are TGTGCCGGAGAAATTAACTCGGGGGCCTACGAGCAGTACTTC. The chain recombines TRBV2 with TRBJ2-7; weak D call: TRBD2 (6 bases). CDR1 and CDR2 (germline): SNHLY, FYNNEI. V gave up 11 bases and J gave up 2 bases, with 19 bases separating them. The length of the CDR3 is 14 residues.

This CDR3 reads CASSNLTGGALHEQYF. The CDR3 DNA reads TGCGCCAGCAGTAATCTTACAGGGGGCGCTTTACACGAGCAGTACTTC. J is TRBJ2-7 and V is TRBV5-1, with TRBD1 identical over 9 bases. CDR1 and CDR2 (germline): SGHRS, YFSETQ. The CDR3 extends over 16 amino acids. With V trimmed by 5 bases and J by 5 bases, 14 bases remained unmatched.

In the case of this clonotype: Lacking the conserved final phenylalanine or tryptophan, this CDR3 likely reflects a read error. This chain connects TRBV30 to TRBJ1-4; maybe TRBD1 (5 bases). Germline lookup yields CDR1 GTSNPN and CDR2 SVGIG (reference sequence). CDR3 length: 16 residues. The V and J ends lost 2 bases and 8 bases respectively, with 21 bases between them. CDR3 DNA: TGTGCCTGGAGTCTGCGGGAGACAGTAAGGGACGAAAAACTGTTTTGT. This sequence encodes CAWSLRETVRDEKLFC.

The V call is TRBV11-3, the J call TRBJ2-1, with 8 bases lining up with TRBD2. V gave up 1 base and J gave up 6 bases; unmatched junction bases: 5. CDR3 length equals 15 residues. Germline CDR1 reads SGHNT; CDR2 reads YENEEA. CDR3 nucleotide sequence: TGTGCCAGCAGCTTAGTTCCGGGAGGGGGCAATGAGCAGTTCTTC. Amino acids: CASSLVPGGGNEQFF.

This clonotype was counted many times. This CDR3 is CASSQDYKGQAHGYTF. CDR3 bases: TGTGCCAGCAGCCAAGATTACAAGGGGCAGGCCCATGGCTACACCTTC. This chain uses TRBV3-1 with TRBJ1-2, with a possible D match to TRBD1 (5 bases). The CDR3 has 16 residues. V was clipped by 0 bases and J by 6 bases, with 17 bases between them. CDR1 and CDR2 from the germline V gene are LGHDT and YNNKEL (reference sequence). Variable domain in full (rest from reference TRBV3-1 and TRBJ1-2): DTAVSQTPKYLVTQMGNDKSIKCEQNLGHDTMYWYKQDSKKFLKIMFSYNNKELIINETVPNRFSPKSPDKAHLNLHINSLELGDSAVYFCASSQDYKGQAHGYTFGSGTRLTVV.

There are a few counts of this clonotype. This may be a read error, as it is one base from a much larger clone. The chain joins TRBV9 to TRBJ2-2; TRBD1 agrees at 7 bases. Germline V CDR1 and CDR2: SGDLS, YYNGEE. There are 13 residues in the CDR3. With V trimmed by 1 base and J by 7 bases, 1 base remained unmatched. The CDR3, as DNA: TGTGCCAGCAGCGTAAGGGGGCACGGGGAGCTGTTTTTT. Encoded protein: CASSVRGHGELFF.

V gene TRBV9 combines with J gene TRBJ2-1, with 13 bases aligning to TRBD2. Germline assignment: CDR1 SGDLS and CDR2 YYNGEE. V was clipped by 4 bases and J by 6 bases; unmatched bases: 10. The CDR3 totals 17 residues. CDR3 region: CASSLRTSGRVANEQFF. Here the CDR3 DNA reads TGTGCCAGCAGCCTCCGGACTAGCGGGAGAGTGGCCAATGAGCAGTTCTTC.

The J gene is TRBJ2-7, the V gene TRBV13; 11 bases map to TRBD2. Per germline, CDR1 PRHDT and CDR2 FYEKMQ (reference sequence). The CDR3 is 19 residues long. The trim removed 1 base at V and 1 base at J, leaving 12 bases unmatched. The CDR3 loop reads CASSLESRLAGGPSYEQYF. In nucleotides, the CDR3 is TGTGCCAGCAGCTTAGAATCCCGGCTAGCGGGGGGCCCATCCTACGAGCAGTACTTC.

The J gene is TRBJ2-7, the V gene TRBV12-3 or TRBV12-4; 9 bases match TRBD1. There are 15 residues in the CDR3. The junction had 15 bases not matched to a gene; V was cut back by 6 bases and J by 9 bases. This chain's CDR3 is CASSQNPGQGGGQYF. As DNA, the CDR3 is TGTGCCAGCAGCCAGAATCCGGGACAGGGAGGAGGGCAGTACTTC.

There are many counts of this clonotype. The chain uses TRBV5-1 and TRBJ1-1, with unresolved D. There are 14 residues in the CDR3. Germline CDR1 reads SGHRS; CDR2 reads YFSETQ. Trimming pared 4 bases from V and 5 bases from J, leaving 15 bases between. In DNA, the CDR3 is TGCGCCAGCAGCCCAGCGCCGGGAGGGACTGAAGCTTTCTTT. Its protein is CASSPAPGGTEAFF.

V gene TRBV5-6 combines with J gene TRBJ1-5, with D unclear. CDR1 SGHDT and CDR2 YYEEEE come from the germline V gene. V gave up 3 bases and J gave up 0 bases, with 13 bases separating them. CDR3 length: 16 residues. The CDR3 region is CASSSGIPYSNQPQHF. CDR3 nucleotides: TGTGCCAGCAGCTCGGGAATACCGTATAGCAATCAGCCCCAGCATTTT.